Detailed here is one TCR beta chain. Its antigen is undetermined. The sample comes from a study of T cells after posttransplantation cyclophosphamide. Study findings and constraints: Recipient CMV seropositivity and CMV reactivation strongly tracked TRB clonality.

Cells defined as naive were viable CD3+CD4+ or CD3+CD8+ and CCR7+CD45RA+CD45RO-CD95-CD27+CD28+. Using immunoSEQ multiplex PCR, the repertoire was profiled, and TCRdb retains in-frame clones only, with some absent. The table records about 19,000 clones, almost 99% of them present only once. The CDR3 has 12 amino acids. V was shortened by 6 bases and J by 5 bases, with 14 bases between the two germline ends. Germline lookup yields CDR1 SQVTM and CDR2 ANQGSEA. The receptor was isolated from a middle-aged man in good health, CMV-negative, and a related stem cell transplant donor. Specimen: naive CD4+ T cells sorted from PBMCs. The chain carries TRBV29-1 and TRBJ2-7; TRBD2 is a possible D gene (6 bases). CDR3 sequence: CSVQREFDEQYF. The CDR3 DNA sequence: TGCAGCGTACAACGGGAGTTCGACGAGCAGTACTTC.